This T cell receptor beta chain was documented in a study of blood T cell repertoires in COVID-19. Methods used by the authors: Estimated nucleated cell counts came from reference gene primer amplification. Generated by immunoSEQ multiplex PCR, the TCRdb table keeps only in-frame clones and is missing some. V, J and clone size are those of that table, while D and trimming were read from the DNA. The sample has a few hundred thousand clones, around 84% seen once. Sequencing used PBMCs or T cells enriched from blood (not recorded which). The TCR comes from a young man with acute COVID-19.

CDR3 nucleotides: TGTGCCACCAGCACCACAGGGGAACGAGCTTTCTTT. Translated: CATSTTGERAFF. The chain combines TRBV15 with TRBJ1-1; the match to TRBD1 covers 7 bases. V lost 4 bases and J lost 10; bases outside the gene matches: 6. The CDR3 contains 12 residues. Germline values: CDR1 LNHNV, CDR2 YYDKDF (reference sequence).